One sample yielded the 29 T cell receptor beta chains listed below, sequenced in a study of beta chain features in type 1 diabetes. TCRB transcripts that were expressed got sequenced, as all of the isolated RNA had been reverse transcribed. Generated by immunoSEQ multiplex PCR, the TCRdb table keeps only in-frame clones and is missing some. This sample carries roughly 610,000 clones, 15% to 17% of them seen once, and the ten largest clones take around 0.1%. The sample taken for sequencing was naive CD4+ T cells from blood. The receptors derive from a man aged 18 to 30 in good health.

V is TRBV10-3 and J is TRBJ1-1; TRBD1 aligns across 12 bases. After removal of 10 bases from V and 4 bases from J, the junction contained 7 bases not matched to a gene. Germline-derived CDR1 and CDR2 are ENHRY and SYGVKD. The CDR3 extends over 14 amino acids. CDR3 nucleotide sequence: TGTGCCACCTGGGGACAGGGGGCTTTCACTGAAGCTTTCTTT. It translates to CATWGQGAFTEAFF.

This clone has more than one count but fewer than ten. The chain joins TRBV6-1 to TRBJ2-3; unclear D gene. V gave up 2 bases and J gave up 2 bases, with 14 bases separating them. Germline assignment: CDR1 MNHNS and CDR2 SASEGT. CDR3 length: 16 residues. CDR3 region: CASSERQDAFTDTQYF. The CDR3 coding sequence is TGTGCCAGCAGTGAAAGGCAGGACGCCTTCACAGATACGCAGTATTTT.

This clone was seen a handful of times. The chain combines TRBV2 with TRBJ2-1; TRBD1 or TRBD2 may be the D gene (5 bases each). The CDR3 length is 16 residues. With 0 bases removed from V and 0 bases from J, the gap between germline ends came to 9 bases. From germline, CDR1 is SNHLY and CDR2 FYNNEI. The CDR3 loop is CASSEARGDSYNEQFF. DNA of the CDR3: TGTGCCAGCAGTGAAGCTAGAGGGGACTCCTACAATGAGCAGTTCTTC. The full variable domain, with the rest looked up from reference TRBV2 and TRBJ2-1, is EPEVTQTPSHQVTQMGQEVILRCVPISNHLYFYWYRQILGQKVEFLVSFYNNEISEKSEIFDDQFSVERPDGSNFTLKIRSTKLEDSAMYFCASSEARGDSYNEQFFGPGTRLTVL.

This clone was seen only a few times. The chain carries TRBV30 and TRBJ1-5; 9 nucleotides line up with TRBD1. The CDR3 consists of 14 residues. Trimming at V came to 0 bases and at J to 9 bases, leaving 6 bases not matched to a gene. The germline CDR1 and CDR2 sequences are GTSNPN and SVGIG (reference sequence). The CDR3 DNA reads TGTGCCTGGAGTGTGGGACAGGGTTTTCGGCCCCAGCATTTT. It is translated as CAWSVGQGFRPQHF.

This sequence joins TRBV9 and TRBJ1-2, with D tentatively TRBD1 (5 bases). Trimming pared 6 bases from V and 2 bases from J, leaving 14 bases between. Germline V lookup: CDR1 SGDLS, CDR2 YYNGEE. The CDR3 spans 14 residues. CDR3 sequence (DNA): TGTGCCAGCACCCAGGACACGGCCAACTATGGCTACACCTTC. Protein sequence: CASTQDTANYGYTF.

This chain joins TRBV11-2 and TRBJ2-7; D call uncertain. In germline, CDR1 is SGHAT, CDR2 FQNNGV. Trimming cost V 8 bases and J 0 bases, with 14 bases left between them. The CDR3 extends over 14 amino acids. CDR3 nucleotide sequence: TGTGCCAGCCGTAGGGCCCTCAGCTCCTACGAGCAGTACTTC. It encodes CASRRALSSYEQYF.

In nucleotides, the CDR3 is TGTGCCAGCAGCTTAGGGAGCCCAGATACGCAGTATTTT. The encoded protein is CASSLGSPDTQYF. The chain links TRBV4-2 to TRBJ2-3, with a tentative D call TRBD2 (5 bases). The length of the CDR3 is 13 residues. CDR1 and CDR2 (germline): LGHNA, YNFKEQ. V was pared by 5 bases and J by 4 bases, with 10 bases between.

This clone was found a few times. The chain is built from TRBV15 and TRBJ2-5; TRBD1 aligns across 11 bases. Per the germline V gene, CDR1 is LNHNV and CDR2 is YYDKDF (reference sequence). V lost 2 bases and J lost 9; bases outside the gene matches: 8. CDR3 size: 15 residues. CDR3 protein: CATSRHGQGATPQYF. The CDR3 nucleotides are TGTGCCACCAGCAGACATGGACAGGGGGCCACTCCCCAGTACTTC.

This clone was observed a few times. V is TRBV29-1 and J is TRBJ2-5; 9 bases align to TRBD2. The CDR3 is made up of 14 amino acids. Germline-derived CDR1 and CDR2 are SQVTM and ANQGSEA. J lost 4 bases, V lost 7 bases, and 10 bases had no gene match. CDR3 coding DNA: TGCAGCGCTGGGGGCGGGACTAGCCTAGAGACCCAGTACTTC. Translated: CSAGGGTSLETQYF.

This clone was counted only a few times. This same CDR3 is encoded by further DNA sequences in the sample. V and J are TRBV29-1 and TRBJ2-4, with 9 bases that match TRBD2. Per germline, CDR1 SQVTM and CDR2 ANQGSEA. The CDR3 is made up of 16 amino acids. Unmatched junction bases numbered 11, after V lost 4 bases and J lost 4 bases. The CDR3 coding sequence is TGCAGCGTTGTGCGGGGGGGCGGTCTGTGGAAAAACATTCAGTACTTC. It yields the protein CSVVRGGGLWKNIQYF.

As for this clone: Other DNA sequences in the sample encode the same CDR3. The rearrangement joins TRBV18 to TRBJ2-2; 9 bases fit TRBD1. Germline loops: CDR1 KGHSH, CDR2 LQKENI. The CDR3 contains 14 residues. The ends lost 3 bases at V and 5 bases at J; junction bases unmatched: 1. The CDR3 spells CASSPDRGTGELFF. The CDR3 DNA sequence: TGTGCCAGCTCACCTGACAGGGGGACCGGGGAGCTGTTTTTT.

This clone has just a few counts. The J gene is TRBJ2-1, the V gene TRBV7-2; perhaps TRBD2 as D (6 bases). The CDR3 spans 15 residues. Trimming left V 4 bases short and J 7 bases short, with 17 bases between. CDR1 and CDR2 (germline): SGHTA, FQGNSA. The CDR3: CASSSTRLGGNEQFF. The DNA for the CDR3 is TGTGCCAGCAGCTCCACTAGACTAGGTGGAAATGAGCAGTTCTTC.

The chain recombines TRBV5-1 with TRBJ2-2; 7 nucleotides agree with TRBD1. CDR3 size: 16 residues. The trim removed 6 bases at V and 0 bases at J, leaving 8 bases unmatched. Germline CDR1 SGHRS, CDR2 YFSETQ. CDR3 nucleotide sequence: TGCGCCAGCACCCTCCCACAGGGGCCGAACACCGGGGAGCTGTTTTTT. Translating it yields CASTLPQGPNTGELFF.

This clone showed up just a few times. The rearrangement joins TRBV6-5 to TRBJ2-7; 10 nucleotides match TRBD2. The CDR3 consists of 14 residues. Germline values: CDR1 MNHEY, CDR2 SVGAGI. Trimming removed 6 bases from V and 2 bases from J; junction bases left unmatched: 4. This CDR3 reads CASRTSGRAYEQYF. The CDR3 nucleotides are TGTGCCAGCAGGACTAGCGGGCGGGCCTACGAGCAGTACTTC.

In this sample, this clone turned up a few times. The chain joins TRBV14 to TRBJ2-7; 12 bases agree with TRBD2. Germline-derived CDR1 and CDR2 are SGHDN and FVKESK. The CDR3 length is 16 residues. V was clipped by 1 base and J by 0 bases; unmatched bases: 1. The CDR3 coding sequence is TGTGCCAGCAGCCAAGGGACTAGCGGGACCTCCTACGAGCAGTACTTC. Translated: CASSQGTSGTSYEQYF. Filled out from reference TRBV14 and TRBJ2-7, the complete variable domain reads EAGVTQFPSHSVIEKGQTVTLRCDPISGHDNLYWYRRVMGKEIKFLLHFVKESKQDESGMPNNRFLAERTGGTYSTLKVQPAELEDSGVYFCASSQGTSGTSYEQYFGPGTRLTVT.

This clone showed up just a few times. The V gene is TRBV5-1, the J gene TRBJ2-1; no clear D. Germline CDR1 SGHRS, CDR2 YFSETQ. V lost 4 bases to trimming and J lost 7 bases, with 9 bases between them. The CDR3 loop spans 12 amino acids. The CDR3 DNA follows: TGCGCCAGCAGCGTTAGCAGGAATGAGCAGTTCTTC. It encodes CASSVSRNEQFF. The variable domain in full, with the rest retrieved from reference TRBV5-1 and TRBJ2-1, is KAGVTQTPRYLIKTRGQQVTLSCSPISGHRSVSWYQQTPGQGLQFLFEYFSETQRNKGNFPGRFSGRQFSNSRSEMNVSTLELGDSALYLCASSVSRNEQFFGPGTRLTVL.

The V and J genes are TRBV5-8 and TRBJ1-5; 9 bases line up with TRBD1. The CDR3 length is 18 residues. Germline assignment: CDR1 SGHTS and CDR2 YDEGEE. Trimming cost V 0 bases and J 0 bases; bases outside gene matches: 7. The CDR3 protein is CASSLADRGWDSNQPQHF. DNA for the CDR3: TGTGCCAGCAGCTTGGCGGACAGGGGATGGGATAGCAATCAGCCCCAGCATTTT.

This clone was seen at least ten times. This chain connects TRBV10-3 to TRBJ2-3; D is ambiguous. Trimming shortened V by 2 bases and J by 6 bases, and 3 bases separated the two germline ends. Germline V gene sequence: CDR1 ENHRY, CDR2 SYGVKD. This CDR3 is built from 11 residues. CDR3 amino acids: CAISETDTQYF. DNA of the CDR3: TGTGCCATCAGTGAGACGGATACGCAGTATTTT.

A few counts support this clone. The chain recombines TRBV5-1 with TRBJ2-1, with 12 bases matching TRBD2. Germline loops: CDR1 SGHRS, CDR2 YFSETQ. The V and J ends lost 4 bases and 2 bases, in that order; junction bases with no gene match: 10. The CDR3 is 18 residues long. CDR3 amino acids: CASSPWAPSGRAYNEQFF. Written as DNA, the CDR3 is TGCGCCAGCAGCCCCTGGGCCCCTAGCGGGAGGGCCTACAATGAGCAGTTCTTC.

This clone has more than one count but fewer than ten. The chain carries TRBV19 and TRBJ2-6, with no clear D. V was clipped by 1 base and J by 0 bases, with 10 bases between them. The CDR3 has 17 residues. CDR1 and CDR2 (germline): LNHDA, SQIVND (reference sequence). The CDR3 bases are TGTGCCAGTAGTATAGGGATAGCCGGCTCTGGGGCCAACGTCCTGACTTTC. Its translation: CASSIGIAGSGANVLTF.

This clone showed up just a few times. CDR3 residues: CAISTMGNQETQYF. CDR3 bases: TGTGCCATATCAACGATGGGGAACCAAGAGACCCAGTACTTC. This sequence joins TRBV10-3 and TRBJ2-5; D gene ambiguous. Deletions cut 9 bases from V and 0 bases from J, with 14 bases between. Looked up from germline, CDR1 is ENHRY and CDR2 is SYGVKD. The CDR3 runs 14 residues.

This clone has only a few counts. The chain employs TRBV6-6 and TRBJ1-2, with a weak D call TRBD1 (6 bases). V shed 5 bases and J shed 2 bases, with 12 bases lying between them. Germline CDR1 and CDR2: MNHNY and SVGAGI (reference sequence). CDR3 length: 14 residues. In DNA form, the CDR3 reads TGTGCCAGCAGTGGGACATTGGTCAACTATGGCTACACCTTC. Translated, it gives CASSGTLVNYGYTF.

This clone was seen a handful of times. The CDR3: CASRQGTYEQYF. The CDR3 DNA sequence: TGTGCCAGCAGACAGGGGACATACGAGCAGTACTTC. The chain uses TRBV7-8 and TRBJ2-7; 7 bases line up with TRBD1. In germline, CDR1 is SGHVS, CDR2 FQNEAQ. The CDR3 is 12 amino acids. V trimming: 6 bases; J trimming: 4 bases; junction bases outside the gene matches: 3.

The chain links TRBV9 to TRBJ2-7; 10 nucleotides agree with TRBD2. This CDR3 is built from 16 residues. The germline V gene has CDR1 SGDLS and CDR2 YYNGEE. V lost 3 bases, J lost 3 bases, and 9 bases stayed unmatched. The CDR3 bases are TGTGCCAGCAGCGCCAACCCACTAGCGGGGAACTACGAGCAGTACTTC. As protein: CASSANPLAGNYEQYF.

This clone has a handful of counts. The chain couples TRBV15 to TRBJ2-5; D not resolved. Trimming shortened V by 0 bases and J by 9 bases, and 5 bases separated the two germline ends. The CDR3 loop spans 11 amino acids. Germline loops: CDR1 LNHNV, CDR2 YYDKDF (reference sequence). CDR3 DNA: TGTGCCACCAGCAGAGATATCTCCCAGTACTTC. Protein product: CATSRDISQYF.

A few counts support this clone. The chain combines TRBV11-2 with TRBJ2-7; D may be TRBD1 (5 bases). CDR3 length: 15 residues. Germline V lookup: CDR1 SGHAT, CDR2 FQNNGV. Trimming took off 3 bases at V and 3 bases at J, with 15 bases between the two ends. The CDR3, as DNA: TGTGCCAGCAGCTTGGGTCAGGGATCATACTACGAGCAGTACTTC. Protein sequence: CASSLGQGSYYEQYF.

In its sample, this clone was seen a few times. The rearrangement links TRBV1 to TRBJ2-7; the D segment call TRBD2 is taken from the table without a DNA check. TRBV1 is designated a pseudogene. The CDR3 spans 20 residues. The CDR3 DNA sequence: TGCACCAGCAGCCAAGATCGAGGAGGTCCTTGGGATTCGGCTTTTTACGAGCAGTACTTC. It translates to CTSSQDRGGPWDSAFYEQYF.

The rearrangement links TRBV18 to TRBJ2-1, with a weak D call TRBD1 (5 bases). The CDR3 contains 11 residues. V dropped 5 bases and J dropped 9 bases, with 8 bases sitting between them. Germline V gene lookup returns CDR1 KGHSH and CDR2 LQKENI. The CDR3 DNA is TGTGCCAGCTCAGGCGACAGTGAGCAGTTCTTC. Encoded protein: CASSGDSEQFF. Together with reference TRBV18 and TRBJ2-1, the CDR3 gives the full variable domain: NAGVMQNPRHLVRRRGQEARLRCSPMKGHSHVYWYRQLPEEGLKFMVYLQKENIIDESGMPKERFSAEFPKEGPSILRIQQVVRGDSAAYFCASSGDSEQFFGPGTRLTVL.

This clone was found a few times. This chain connects TRBV7-2 to TRBJ2-7; 7 nucleotides match TRBD1. Per the germline V gene, CDR1 is SGHTA and CDR2 is FQGNSA. V lost 5 bases, J lost 2 bases, and 6 bases stayed unmatched. The CDR3 runs to 14 residues. In DNA form, the CDR3 reads TGTGCCAGCAGCGGCCAACAGGGGACCTACGAGCAGTACTTC. This sequence encodes CASSGQQGTYEQYF.